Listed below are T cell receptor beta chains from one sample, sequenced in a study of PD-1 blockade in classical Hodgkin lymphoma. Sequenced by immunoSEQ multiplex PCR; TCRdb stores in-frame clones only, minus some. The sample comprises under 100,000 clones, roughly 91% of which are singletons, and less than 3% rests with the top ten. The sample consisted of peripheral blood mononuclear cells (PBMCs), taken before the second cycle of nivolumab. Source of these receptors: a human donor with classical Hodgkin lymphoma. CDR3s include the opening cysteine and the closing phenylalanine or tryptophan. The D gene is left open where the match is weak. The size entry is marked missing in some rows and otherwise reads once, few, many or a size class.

TGCGCCAGCAGCGCTCCCAGACAGACAGGGGGGTACACCGGGGAGCTGTTTTTT,CASSAPRQTGGYTGELFF,TRBD1,NA,TRBJ2-2,18,TRBV5-1
TGTGCCAGCAGCTTAGATTCCCGACTAGCGGGATTCCGTTTACACAATGAGCAGTTCTTC,CASSLDSRLAGFRLHNEQFF,TRBD2,once,TRBJ2-1,20,TRBV7-8
TGTGCCAGCAGCCCCCTGGGACAGGGGGGGGGCTACACCTTC,CASSPLGQGGGYTF,TRBD1,NA,TRBJ1-2,14,TRBV27
TGTGCCAGCAGCTTGACCGGGGGCAATGAGCAGTTCTTC,CASSLTGGNEQFF,NA,NA,TRBJ2-1,13,TRBV5-6
TGCGCCAGCAGCTTGGGGCCGGGACTAGCGGGACCTGGGGAGACCCAGTACTTC,CASSLGPGLAGPGETQYF,TRBD2,NA,TRBJ2-5,18,TRBV5-1
TGCAGTGCTAGAGTGGGGGAGGCTTTCTTT,CSARVGEAFF,NA,once,TRBJ1-1,10,TRBV20-1
TGTGCCAGTACCAACCTAGAGTGGACCCCAGCCGGGGAAGCTTTCTTT,CASTNLEWTPAGEAFF,NA,NA,TRBJ1-1,16,TRBV19
TGTGCCAGCAGTTCCCAGACTGGGTATAATTCACCCCTCCACTTT,CASSSQTGYNSPLHF,NA,NA,TRBJ1-6,15,TRBV28
TGTGCCAGCAGTGAAGAAACTAGGGGCACTGAAGCTTTCTTT,CASSEETRGTEAFF,NA,NA,TRBJ1-1,14,TRBV6-1
TGTGCCAGTCCTGAACAGGGGATATATCTGAACACTGAAGCTTTCTTT,CASPEQGIYLNTEAFF,TRBD1,NA,TRBJ1-1,16,TRBV6-4
TGCAGCGCCTTCGGTCAGGGGGTATTCTCCTACGAGCAGTACTTC,CSAFGQGVFSYEQYF,TRBD1,NA,TRBJ2-7,15,TRBV29-1
TGTGCCAGCAGTTACGGGGGGGTGGATGAAAAACTGTTTTTT,CASSYGGVDEKLFF,NA,NA,TRBJ1-4,14,TRBV6-5
TGTGCCAGCAGCACCGGACAGGGGTCTTACTATGGCTACACCTTC,CASSTGQGSYYGYTF,TRBD1,NA,TRBJ1-2,15,TRBV7-9
TGTGCCAGCAGCCCGCGCGTCGGGTGGCGGTCACCCCTCCACTTT,CASSPRVGWRSPLHF,NA,NA,TRBJ1-6,15,TRBV5-6
TGTGCCAGCAGGCTGCGGACAGGGGCCACCGGGGAGCTGTTTTTT,CASRLRTGATGELFF,TRBD1,NA,TRBJ2-2,15,TRBV5-8
TGCGCCAGCAGTGAGTTGGAGGGCTCTGAAGCTTTCTTT,CASSELEGSEAFF,NA,NA,TRBJ1-1,13,TRBV10-1
TGCGCCAGCAGCCAAAGTCGAGTCCAGCCCCAGCATTTT,CASSQSRVQPQHF,NA,NA,TRBJ1-5,13,TRBV4-1